These 18 T cell receptor beta chains originate from one sample sequenced in a study of control samples from healthy donors and cancer patients. Repertoires were generated with immunoSEQ multiplex PCR, while TCRdb's copy carries only in-frame clones and drops some. The data contain under 150,000 clones, roughly nine tenths of them singletons. Specimen: blood. The receptors were gathered from a woman in her 30s in good health.

J is TRBJ2-7 and V is TRBV25-1; 9 bases match TRBD2. Trimming at V came to 5 bases and at J to 4 bases, leaving 9 bases not matched to a gene. The CDR3 spans 15 residues. From germline, CDR1 is MGHDK and CDR2 SYGVNS. The CDR3 reads CASSRQLAGMYEQYF. The CDR3 region has the DNA TGTGCCAGCAGTCGACAGCTAGCGGGGATGTACGAGCAGTACTTC.

The count of this clone is one. V gene TRBV5-5 combines with J gene TRBJ2-5; 11 bases map to TRBD2. This CDR3 contains 16 residues. The trim removed 0 bases at V and 2 bases at J, leaving 3 bases unmatched. Looked up from germline, CDR1 is SGHKS and CDR2 is YYEKEE (reference sequence). CDR3 nucleotide sequence: TGTGCCAGCAGCTTGGGACTAGCGGGGATACAAGAGACCCAGTACTTC. Its translation: CASSLGLAGIQETQYF.

CDR3 region: CASSENLFGTSDGGELFF. The CDR3, as DNA: TGTGCCAGCAGCGAGAACCTATTCGGGACTAGCGATGGCGGGGAGCTGTTTTTT. J is TRBJ2-2 and V is TRBV7-2; 10 bases line up with TRBD2. In germline, CDR1 is SGHTA, CDR2 FQGNSA. CDR3 length equals 18 residues. V was pared by 5 bases and J by 7 bases, with 16 bases of the junction left unmatched. Full variable domain (remainder filled in from reference TRBV7-2 and TRBJ2-2): GAGVSQSPSNKVTEKGKDVELRCDPISGHTALYWYRQSLGQGLEFLIYFQGNSAPDKSGLPSDRFSAERTGGSVSTLTIQRTQQEDSAVYLCASSENLFGTSDGGELFFGEGSRLTVL.

The V gene is TRBV7-9, the J gene TRBJ1-2, with 11 bases fitting TRBD1. The CDR3 runs to 15 residues. Germline lookup yields CDR1 SEHNR and CDR2 FQNEAQ (reference sequence). V dropped 5 bases and J dropped 7; count of bases not matched to a gene: 9. For the CDR3, the DNA is TGTGCCAGCAGCCGGAGGGGTGGACAGGGGGCTGGCTACACCTTC. This translates into CASSRRGGQGAGYTF.

This clone was seen only a few times. V gene TRBV2 combines with J gene TRBJ1-5; no reliable D call. Germline V gives CDR1 SNHLY, CDR2 FYNNEI. The CDR3 length is 15 residues. V was trimmed by 7 bases and J by 1 base, leaving 14 bases between them. CDR3 in amino acids: CASKSGVGSNQPQHF. The CDR3 nucleotides are TGTGCCAGCAAGAGCGGTGTTGGGAGCAATCAGCCCCAGCATTTT.

The V and J genes are TRBV19 and TRBJ2-5; 7 nucleotides line up with TRBD1. Germline assignment: CDR1 LNHDA and CDR2 SQIVND (reference sequence). With 7 bases clipped from V and 2 bases from J, the junction kept 10 bases outside the gene matches. The CDR3 totals 15 residues. This CDR3 reads CASTARQGLQETQYF. CDR3 sequence (DNA): TGTGCCAGTACAGCCCGACAGGGTTTACAAGAGACCCAGTACTTC. The complete variable domain, with remaining parts taken from reference TRBV19 and TRBJ2-5, reads DGGITQSPKYLFRKEGQNVTLSCEQNLNHDAMYWYRQDPGQGLRLIYYSQIVNDFQKGDIAEGYSVSREKKESFPLTVTSAQKNPTAFYLCASTARQGLQETQYFGPGTRLLVL.

This clone has a single count. The chain couples TRBV28 to TRBJ2-7, with unresolved D. Germline assignment: CDR1 MDHEN and CDR2 SYDVKM. The CDR3 length is 14 residues. The germline V and J ends were trimmed by 3 bases and 0 bases, with 9 bases remaining between them. As DNA, the CDR3 is TGTGCCAGCAGTTTGCCGACTGGCTCCTACGAGCAGTACTTC. Amino acid sequence: CASSLPTGSYEQYF.

The CDR3 DNA is TGTGCCAGCAGTTACATCACAGGGGACGACTCACCCCTCCACTTT. Translating gives CASSYITGDDSPLHF. The rearrangement joins TRBV6-5 to TRBJ1-6; 7 positions agree with TRBD1. The CDR3 loop spans 15 amino acids. Germline values: CDR1 MNHEY, CDR2 SVGAGI. The V gene end was trimmed by 2 bases and the J gene end by 10 bases; junction bases not matched to a gene: 8.

This rearrangement joins TRBV7-8 to TRBJ1-6; TRBD1 might be the D (5 bases). Trimming cost V 6 bases and J 5 bases, with 14 bases left between them. CDR1 and CDR2 (germline): SGHVS, FQNEAQ. The CDR3 sequence is 15 residues long. For the CDR3, the DNA is TGTGCCAGCAGATATGGAGGGGCTCATAATTCACCCCTCCACTTT. As protein: CASRYGGAHNSPLHF. The complete variable domain, with remaining parts taken from reference TRBV7-8 and TRBJ1-6, reads GAGVSQSPRYKVAKRGQDVALRCDPISGHVSLFWYQQALGQGPEFLTYFQNEAQLDKSGLPSDRFFAERPEGSVSTLKIQRTQQEDSAVYLCASRYGGAHNSPLHFGNGTRLTVT.

This chain uses TRBV9 with TRBJ2-1; 8 nucleotides agree with TRBD2. The V gene end was trimmed by 4 bases and the J gene end by 6 bases; junction bases not matched to a gene: 12. CDR1 and CDR2 from the germline V gene are SGDLS and YYNGEE. The CDR3 loop spans 16 amino acids. The CDR3 bases are TGTGCCAGCAGCCCAGCGGGTGGCGGGAGGTCCAATGAGCAGTTCTTC. Its translation: CASSPAGGGRSNEQFF.

V and J are TRBV4-2 and TRBJ2-1, with 7 bases identical to TRBD2. Germline V gene sequence: CDR1 LGHNA, CDR2 YNFKEQ. V shed 1 base and J 0 bases; nucleotides not matched to a gene: 3. This CDR3 is built from 16 residues. The CDR3 sequence: CASSQGGGSSYNEQFF. CDR3 DNA sequence: TGTGCCAGCAGCCAAGGCGGCGGGAGCTCCTACAATGAGCAGTTCTTC.

The V and J genes are TRBV19 and TRBJ1-5; unclear D gene. With 3 bases removed from V and 2 bases from J, the gap between germline ends came to 20 bases. The CDR3 contains 18 residues. The V gene's germline CDR1 is LNHDA and CDR2 SQIVND (reference sequence). CDR3 amino acids: CASSISRAGGGGNQPQHF. The CDR3 DNA reads as TGTGCCAGTAGTATTTCTCGTGCCGGCGGTGGGGGCAATCAGCCCCAGCATTTT.

This rearrangement joins TRBV11-3 to TRBJ1-2; D is ambiguous. CDR1 SGHNT and CDR2 YENEEA come from the germline V gene. V was cut by 0 bases and J by 2 bases, with 13 bases left in between. This CDR3 is built from 16 residues. CDR3 DNA: TGTGCCAGCAGCTTAGAGGCTCTTCGACCCAACTATGGCTACACCTTC. Residues: CASSLEALRPNYGYTF.

This chain joins TRBV5-1 and TRBJ1-6; possible D gene TRBD1, 6 bases. This CDR3 contains 14 residues. Looked up from germline, CDR1 is SGHRS and CDR2 is YFSETQ. V lost 0 bases to trimming and J lost 14 bases, with 15 bases between them. The CDR3 coding sequence is TGCGCCAGCAGCTTGGAAGGTCGGGGGGGCACCCTCCACTTT. Translation: CASSLEGRGGTLHF.

The chain recombines TRBV6-5 with TRBJ1-2, with D maybe TRBD1 (6 bases). The CDR3 has 16 amino acids. Germline V gene sequence: CDR1 MNHEY, CDR2 SVGAGI. Trimming took 0 bases from V and 4 from J, leaving 15 bases between them. The CDR3 sequence: CASSYSMAGAPYGYTF. CDR3 sequence (DNA): TGTGCCAGCAGTTACTCGATGGCAGGGGCCCCCTATGGCTACACCTTC.

This clone came up a few times. V usage is TRBV6-5 and J usage is TRBJ2-4; possibly TRBD2 for D (7 bases). The CDR3 contains 14 residues. Trimming shortened V by 6 bases and J by 9 bases, and 18 bases separated the two germline ends. Germline V lookup: CDR1 MNHEY, CDR2 SVGAGI. The CDR3 reads CASSTLRGGSIQYF. The CDR3 region has the DNA TGTGCCAGCAGCACACTACGCGGGGGCAGCATTCAGTACTTC.

J is TRBJ2-5 and V is TRBV5-4; D perhaps matches TRBD2 (6 bases). The CDR3 runs 17 residues. CDR1 is SGHNT and CDR2 is YYREEE in the germline V gene (reference sequence). V lost 3 bases and J 4 bases, leaving 22 bases between the germline ends. CDR3 residues: CASSSPSEGRYGETQYF. CDR3 DNA sequence: TGTGCCAGCAGCTCTCCTTCGGAGGGGAGGTATGGAGAGACCCAGTACTTC.

V and J are TRBV29-1 and TRBJ2-3; 10 bases match TRBD1. Germline CDR1 SQVTM, CDR2 ANQGSEA. This CDR3 comprises 14 residues. Trimming took 8 bases from V and 3 from J; bases not matched to a gene: 8. The CDR3 DNA reads TGCAGCAGCAGGGACAGGGGACCGACAGATACGCAGTATTTT. Its translation: CSSRDRGPTDTQYF.